The 27 T cell receptor beta chains in this list originate from one sample, sequenced in a study of blood T cells in healthy people across ages. It was with a sample-barcoded 5' primer and a J-beta primer mix that a second PCR of roughly 7 to 12 cycles was run. MiXCR, run by TCRdb on the 5' RACE reads, gives a single entry per CDR3 protein. The sample includes almost 550,000 distinct CDR3 sequences, approximately 25% of them seen just once. The sample was also reused in another study, on T cells of mothers and their children.

Sequencing was done on a sample of blood. The receptors here all came from a boy aged 5-17 years in good health.

The genes are TRBV28 and TRBJ2-3; no clear D gene. The CDR3 runs to 15 residues. The ends were cut back, 2 bases at V and 0 bases at J, with 9 bases in the middle. CDR1 is MDHEN and CDR2 is SYDVKM in the germline V gene. The CDR3 loop is CASSLRSPSTDTQYF. In DNA form, the CDR3 reads TGTGCCAGCAGTTTACGGAGCCCCAGCACAGATACGCAGTATTTT.

V is TRBV7-6 and J is TRBJ1-1, with D perhaps matching TRBD1 (5 bases). Germline V gene data show CDR1 as SGHVS and CDR2 as FNYEAQ. V was cut by 5 bases and J by 4 bases, with 20 bases left in between. CDR3 length: 16 residues. The CDR3 spells CASSPSPGGSGTEAFF. The CDR3 DNA follows: TGTGCCAGCAGCCCCTCACCCGGGGGATCGGGCACTGAAGCTTTCTTT.

The chain is built from TRBV4-3 and TRBJ2-1; 9 bases fit TRBD1. From germline, CDR1 is LGHNA and CDR2 YSLEER. The CDR3 length is 17 residues. J lost 5 bases, V lost 1 base, and 9 bases had no gene match. CDR3 loop: CASSQGGGTGLHNEQFF. The DNA of the CDR3 is TGCGCCAGCAGCCAAGGGGGAGGGACAGGGCTCCACAATGAGCAGTTCTTC.

The chain combines TRBV27 with TRBJ2-5; possibly TRBD1 for D (6 bases). V was pared by 5 bases and J by 5 bases, with 18 bases between. The CDR3 contains 15 residues. The germline CDR1 and CDR2 sequences are MNHEY and SMNVEV (reference sequence). CDR3 nucleotides: TGTGCCAGCAGTATAGGCGTCCAGGGGACGGAGACCCAGTACTTC. Encoded protein: CASSIGVQGTETQYF.

This clonotype was detected only a few times. The chain has TRBV12-3 or TRBV12-4 and TRBJ1-2; weak D call: TRBD1 (6 bases). V lost 6 bases and J lost 4, with 21 bases in between. The CDR3 has 16 amino acids. The CDR3 DNA reads TGTGCCAGCAGCCAATCGTGGACAGAGCGCATCTATGGCTACACCTTC. Its protein product is CASSQSWTERIYGYTF.

This clonotype appeared a single time. The J gene is TRBJ2-2, the V gene TRBV24-1; 7 positions match TRBD1. This CDR3 has 15 amino acids. Per germline, CDR1 KGHDR and CDR2 SFDVKD. The V and J ends lost 8 bases and 0 bases, in that order; junction bases with no gene match: 5. CDR3 coding DNA: TGTGCCACCAAATCCGGGACAGCGAACACCGGGGAGCTGTTTTTT. Translating it yields CATKSGTANTGELFF.

The J gene is TRBJ1-2, the V gene TRBV11-2; the D is unclear. Germline values: CDR1 SGHAT, CDR2 FQNNGV. The ends were cut back, 0 bases at V and 8 bases at J, with 16 bases in the middle. There are 15 residues in the CDR3. For the CDR3, the DNA is TGTGCCAGCAGCTTAGATCCTGGCGCAAAGAGGGGCTACACCTTC. It translates to CASSLDPGAKRGYTF.

This clonotype was counted a few times. The chain couples TRBV28 to TRBJ2-3; D may be TRBD1 (5 bases). CDR1 and CDR2 from the germline V gene are MDHEN and SYDVKM. V dropped 6 bases and J dropped 0 bases, with 10 bases sitting between them. The CDR3 covers 14 residues. The CDR3 protein is CASRTGSSTDTQYF. CDR3 DNA: TGTGCCAGCAGAACAGGATCTAGCACAGATACGCAGTATTTT.

This chain links TRBV6-2 or TRBV6-3 with TRBJ2-5, with D maybe TRBD2 (5 bases). The V end was cut by 0 bases, the J end by 5 bases, with 13 bases between. The CDR3 length is 15 residues. Germline V lookup: CDR1 MNHEY, CDR2 SVGEGT. CDR3 in DNA: TGTGCCAGCAGTTACTCCGGGAACCCGGTGGAGACCCAGTACTTC. Protein product: CASSYSGNPVETQYF.

This clonotype has just a few counts. The V gene is TRBV11-2, the J gene TRBJ2-2, with D maybe TRBD2 (7 bases). Germline V lookup: CDR1 SGHAT, CDR2 FQNNGV. The CDR3 runs 15 residues. V was pared by 6 bases and J by 3 bases, with 14 bases between. In DNA form, the CDR3 reads TGTGCCAGCAGTCTCGGGGGGCCCGACACCGGGGAGCTGTTTTTT. Translated, it gives CASSLGGPDTGELFF.

This clonotype was counted at least ten times. V is TRBV20-1 and J is TRBJ2-4; D possibly corresponds to TRBD2 (6 bases). This CDR3 region has 16 residues. Trimming shortened V by 1 base and J by 6 bases, and 19 bases separated the two germline ends. Per germline, CDR1 DFQATT and CDR2 SNEGSKA (reference sequence). CDR3 sequence reads: CSARGTIRGARNIQYF. The CDR3 bases are TGCAGTGCTAGAGGGACTATCCGGGGTGCTAGAAACATTCAGTACTTC.

V gene TRBV7-9 combines with J gene TRBJ1-1; no definite D call. Trimming cost V 2 bases and J 4 bases, with 8 bases left between them. This CDR3 spans 13 amino acids. CDR1 is SEHNR and CDR2 is FQNEAQ in the germline V gene (reference sequence). The CDR3 DNA reads as TGTGCCAGCAGCTTACCCCCTCTCACTGAAGCTTTCTTT. This encodes CASSLPPLTEAFF.

The chain joins TRBV7-2 to TRBJ1-4; D not certain. This CDR3 spans 13 amino acids. Between the trimmed V and J ends, which lost 6 bases and 5 bases, there was a span of 10 bases. Germline V gives CDR1 SGHTA, CDR2 FQGNSA. CDR3: CASRYLGNEKLFF. The CDR3 coding sequence is TGTGCCAGCAGATACCTTGGGAATGAAAAACTGTTTTTT.

This clonotype has a handful of counts. This sequence joins TRBV20-1 and TRBJ2-1; no reliable D call. Deletions cut 3 bases from V and 0 bases from J, with 18 bases between. Germline CDR1 is DFQATT and CDR2 is SNEGSKA (reference sequence). The CDR3 is 17 amino acids. The CDR3 region is CSASPTLRSGSYNEQFF. For the CDR3, the DNA is TGCAGTGCTAGCCCCACCCTGCGCTCGGGCTCCTACAATGAGCAGTTCTTC.

The chain recombines TRBV6-1 with TRBJ2-5; 14 bases are shared with TRBD2. The J call could be wrong; TRBJ2-7 is a better fit for the DNA end. Germline values: CDR1 MNHNS, CDR2 SASEGT. The CDR3 totals 16 residues. The CDR3: CASRLTGTSGSYEQYF. CDR3 sequence (DNA): TGTGCCAGCAGGCTGACCGGGACTAGCGGGAGTTACGAGCAGTACTTC.

The chain combines TRBV7-9 with TRBJ2-1; no clear D. This CDR3 region has 13 residues. Trimming removed 2 bases from V and 8 bases from J, with 10 bases in between. CDR1 SEHNR and CDR2 FQNEAQ come from the germline V gene (reference sequence). Here the CDR3 DNA reads TGTGCCAGCAGCTTATTATCGTTGGATGAGCAGTTCTTC. This sequence encodes CASSLLSLDEQFF.

This clonotype was counted only a few times. J is TRBJ2-6 and V is TRBV7-2, with D perhaps TRBD1 (6 bases). The length of the CDR3 is 16 residues. V shed 1 base and J shed 2 bases, with 9 bases lying between them. Germline loops: CDR1 SGHTA, CDR2 FQGNSA. CDR3 sequence (DNA): TGTGCCAGCAGCTTAGACCCAGGGGCTGGGGCCAACGTCCTGACTTTC. Translating it yields CASSLDPGAGANVLTF.

The chain joins TRBV14 to TRBJ2-5, with 7 bases fitting TRBD2. Germline lookup yields CDR1 SGHDN and CDR2 FVKESK. Losses at the gene ends were 0 bases for V and 0 bases for J; bases not matched to a gene: 4. The CDR3 covers 16 residues. CDR3 sequence (DNA): TGTGCCAGCAGCCAAGAGCGGGAGCGCTACCAAGAGACCCAGTACTTC. Translated, it gives CASSQERERYQETQYF.

The chain couples TRBV28 to TRBJ2-5; 9 bases are shared with TRBD2. The end of the DNA is better explained by TRBJ2-1, so the J call may be wrong. The CDR3 runs to 16 residues. From germline, CDR1 is MDHEN and CDR2 SYDVKM. CDR3 sequence: CASSLGAGGIRNEQFF. The CDR3, as DNA: TGTGCCAGCAGTTTGGGAGCGGGGGGAATTAGGAATGAGCAGTTCTTC.

This clonotype has more than one count but fewer than ten. J is TRBJ2-5 and V is TRBV6-2 or TRBV6-3, with D hard to call. The CDR3 totals 15 residues. Germline V gene lookup returns CDR1 MNHEY and CDR2 SVGEGT. Trimming removed 4 bases from V and 0 bases from J, with 12 bases in between. This CDR3 is CASSSETEYQETQYF. The CDR3 bases are TGTGCCAGCAGTTCAGAGACCGAGTACCAAGAGACCCAGTACTTC.

The rearrangement links TRBV6-1 to TRBJ1-5; D is ambiguous. The germline V and J ends were trimmed by 0 bases and 8 bases, with 11 bases remaining between them. The CDR3 extends over 14 amino acids. CDR1 and CDR2 (germline): MNHNS, SASEGT. The CDR3 region is CASSEALGVKPQHF. For the CDR3, the DNA is TGTGCCAGCAGTGAAGCGTTAGGCGTAAAGCCCCAGCATTTT.

A few counts support this clonotype. The gene calls are TRBV4-3 and TRBJ2-3, with TRBD2 identical over 10 bases. J was trimmed by 4 bases and V by 1 base; bases with no gene match: 5. From germline, CDR1 is LGHNA and CDR2 YSLEER. The CDR3 has 16 residues. The CDR3 DNA reads as TGCGCCAGCAGCCAAGCTCTAGCGGGGGCTGCAGATACGCAGTATTTT. Protein sequence: CASSQALAGAADTQYF.

The chain employs TRBV6-5 and TRBJ2-5, with 8 bases matching TRBD1. The J call is in doubt because the DNA end fits TRBJ2-7 better. The V gene's germline CDR1 is MNHEY and CDR2 SVGAGI. CDR3 length: 15 residues. CDR3 sequence: CASTPRQGSTYEQYF. DNA for the CDR3: TGTGCCAGCACCCCAAGACAGGGGTCAACCTACGAGCAGTACTTC.

The chain uses TRBV7-8 and TRBJ1-4; weak D call: TRBD1 (6 bases). CDR1 and CDR2 (germline): SGHVS, FQNEAQ. V shed 4 bases and J shed 10 bases, with 13 bases lying between them. This CDR3 comprises 13 residues. The CDR3 reads CASSWTEGGKLFF. The CDR3 nucleotides are TGTGCCAGCAGCTGGACTGAGGGGGGAAAACTGTTTTTT.

This clonotype has a handful of counts. The CDR3 nucleotides read TGTGCCAGCAACCTCCCAAGCGGGAGGACGATTGGGACCCAGTACTTC. This encodes CASNLPSGRTIGTQYF. J is TRBJ2-5 and V is TRBV7-2; TRBD2 agrees at 9 bases. With V trimmed by 7 bases and J by 7 bases, 16 bases remained unmatched. The CDR3 loop spans 16 amino acids. CDR1 and CDR2 from the germline V gene are SGHTA and FQGNSA.

The chain uses TRBV4-3 and TRBJ2-1; perhaps TRBD2 as D (7 bases). The CDR3 is made up of 17 amino acids. The germline V gene encodes CDR1 LGHNA and CDR2 YSLEER. Trimming took off 0 bases at V and 4 bases at J, with 16 bases between the two ends. The CDR3 region is CASSQDYGGLGYNEQFF. The CDR3 DNA reads as TGCGCCAGCAGCCAAGACTACGGGGGGCTTGGGTACAATGAGCAGTTCTTC.

This clonotype was detected only a few times. The chain carries TRBV4-1 and TRBJ2-1, with 9 bases matching TRBD2. V lost 5 bases, J lost 7 bases, and 15 bases stayed unmatched. Germline V gene data show CDR1 as MGHRA and CDR2 as YSYEKL. The CDR3 contains 17 residues. CDR3 sequence reads: CASSTSRARGGGNEQFF. DNA for the CDR3: TGCGCCAGCAGCACGTCAAGAGCGCGGGGGGGAGGGAATGAGCAGTTCTTC.